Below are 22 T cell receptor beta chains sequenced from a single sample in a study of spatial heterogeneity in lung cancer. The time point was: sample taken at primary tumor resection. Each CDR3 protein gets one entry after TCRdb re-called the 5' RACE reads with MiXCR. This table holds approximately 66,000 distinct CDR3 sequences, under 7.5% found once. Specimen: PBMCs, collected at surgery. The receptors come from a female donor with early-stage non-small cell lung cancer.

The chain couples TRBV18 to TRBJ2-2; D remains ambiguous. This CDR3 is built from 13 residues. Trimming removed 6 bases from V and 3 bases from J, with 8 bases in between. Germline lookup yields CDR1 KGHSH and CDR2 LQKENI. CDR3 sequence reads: CASSLKDTGELFF. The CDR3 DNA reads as TGTGCCAGCTCCCTAAAGGACACCGGGGAGCTGTTTTTT.

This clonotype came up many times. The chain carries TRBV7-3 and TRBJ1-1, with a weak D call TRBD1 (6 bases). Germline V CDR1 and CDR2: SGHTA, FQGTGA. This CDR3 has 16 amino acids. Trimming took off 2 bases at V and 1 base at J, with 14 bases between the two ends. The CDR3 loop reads CASSLSSQGWNTEAFF. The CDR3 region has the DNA TGTGCCAGCAGCTTATCGAGCCAGGGGTGGAACACTGAAGCTTTCTTT.

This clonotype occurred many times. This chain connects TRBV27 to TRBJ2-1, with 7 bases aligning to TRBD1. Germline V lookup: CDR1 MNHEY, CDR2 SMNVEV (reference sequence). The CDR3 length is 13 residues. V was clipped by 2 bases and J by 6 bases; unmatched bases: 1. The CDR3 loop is CASSLGQVNEQFF. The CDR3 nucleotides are TGTGCCAGCAGTTTAGGACAGGTCAATGAGCAGTTCTTC.

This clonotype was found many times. CDR3 nucleotide sequence: TGCGCCAGCAGCGCCCAACTTGCGGGGTACAATGAGCAGTTCTTC. Amino acid sequence: CASSAQLAGYNEQFF. The rearrangement joins TRBV5-1 to TRBJ2-1; possible D gene TRBD2, 6 bases. The CDR3 runs 15 residues. CDR1 and CDR2 from the germline V gene are SGHRS and YFSETQ. The V end was cut by 4 bases, the J end by 4 bases, with 15 bases between.

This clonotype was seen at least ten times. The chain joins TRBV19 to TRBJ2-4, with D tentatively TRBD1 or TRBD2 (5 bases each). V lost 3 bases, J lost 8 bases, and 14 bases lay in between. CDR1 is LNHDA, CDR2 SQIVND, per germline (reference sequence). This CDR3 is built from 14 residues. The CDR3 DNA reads TGTGCCAGTAGTATGCAGGGAGACAGCGACATTCAGTACTTC. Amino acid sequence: CASSMQGDSDIQYF. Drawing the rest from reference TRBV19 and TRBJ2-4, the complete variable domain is DGGITQSPKYLFRKEGQNVTLSCEQNLNHDAMYWYRQDPGQGLRLIYYSQIVNDFQKGDIAEGYSVSREKKESFPLTVTSAQKNPTAFYLCASSMQGDSDIQYFGAGTRLSVL.

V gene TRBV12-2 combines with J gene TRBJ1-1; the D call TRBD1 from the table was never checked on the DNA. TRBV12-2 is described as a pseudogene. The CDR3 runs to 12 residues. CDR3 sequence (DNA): TGTGCAAGTCGCTTATGGGGACGAGAAGCTTTCTTT. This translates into CASRLWGREAFF.

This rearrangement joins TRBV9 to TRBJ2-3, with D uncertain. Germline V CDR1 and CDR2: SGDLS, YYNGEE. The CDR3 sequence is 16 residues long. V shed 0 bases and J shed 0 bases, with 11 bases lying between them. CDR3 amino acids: CASSVGQDPSTDTQYF. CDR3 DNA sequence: TGTGCCAGCAGCGTAGGCCAGGACCCTAGCACAGATACGCAGTATTTT.

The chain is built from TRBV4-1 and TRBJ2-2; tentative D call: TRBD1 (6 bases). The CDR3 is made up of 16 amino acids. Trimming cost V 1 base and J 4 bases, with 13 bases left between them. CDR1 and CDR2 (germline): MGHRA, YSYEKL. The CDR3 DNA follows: TGCGCCAGCAGCCAAGGGCCCAGGACAGTCACCGGGGAGCTGTTTTTT. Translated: CASSQGPRTVTGELFF.

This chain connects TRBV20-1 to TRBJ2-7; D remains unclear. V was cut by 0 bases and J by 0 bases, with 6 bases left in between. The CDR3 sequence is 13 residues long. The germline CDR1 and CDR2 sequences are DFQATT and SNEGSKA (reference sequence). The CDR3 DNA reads TGCAGTGCTAGAGAGGAAAGCTCCTACGAGCAGTACTTC. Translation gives CSAREESSYEQYF.

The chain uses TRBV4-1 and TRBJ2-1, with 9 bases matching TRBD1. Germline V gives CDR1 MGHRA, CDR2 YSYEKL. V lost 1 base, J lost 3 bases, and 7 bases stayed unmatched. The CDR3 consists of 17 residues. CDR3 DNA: TGCGCCAGCAGCCAAGGGACAGGGGATGGTTACTACAATGAGCAGTTCTTC. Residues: CASSQGTGDGYYNEQFF.

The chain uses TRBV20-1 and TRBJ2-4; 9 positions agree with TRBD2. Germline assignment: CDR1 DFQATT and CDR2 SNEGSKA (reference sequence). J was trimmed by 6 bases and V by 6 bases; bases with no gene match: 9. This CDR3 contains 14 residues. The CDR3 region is CSATAGSGRNIQYF. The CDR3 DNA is TGCAGTGCCACGGCGGGTAGCGGGAGAAACATTCAGTACTTC.

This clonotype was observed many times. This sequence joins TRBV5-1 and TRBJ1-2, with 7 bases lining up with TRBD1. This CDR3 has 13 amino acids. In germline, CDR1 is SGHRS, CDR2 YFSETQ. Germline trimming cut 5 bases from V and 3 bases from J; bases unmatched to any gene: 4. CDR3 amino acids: CASRFDRDYGYTF. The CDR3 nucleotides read TGCGCCAGCAGATTCGACAGGGACTATGGCTACACCTTC.

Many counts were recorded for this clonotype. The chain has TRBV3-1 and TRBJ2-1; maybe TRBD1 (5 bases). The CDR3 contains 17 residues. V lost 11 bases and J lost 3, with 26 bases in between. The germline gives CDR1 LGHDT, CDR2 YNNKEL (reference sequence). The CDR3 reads CAEGVASATKNYNEQFF. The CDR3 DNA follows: TGTGCCGAAGGGGTGGCGAGCGCGACGAAAAACTACAATGAGCAGTTCTTC.

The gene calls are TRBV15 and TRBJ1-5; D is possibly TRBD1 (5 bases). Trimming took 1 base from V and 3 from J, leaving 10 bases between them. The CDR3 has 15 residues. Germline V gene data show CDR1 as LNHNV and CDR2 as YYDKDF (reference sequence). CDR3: CATSRGREPNQPQHF. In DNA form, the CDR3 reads TGTGCCACCAGCAGAGGCAGGGAGCCCAATCAGCCCCAGCATTTT.

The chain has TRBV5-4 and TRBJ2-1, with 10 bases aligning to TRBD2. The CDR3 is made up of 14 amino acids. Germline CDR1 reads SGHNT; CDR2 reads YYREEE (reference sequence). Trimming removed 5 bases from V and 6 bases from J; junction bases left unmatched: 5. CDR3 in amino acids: CASSWTSGVNEQFF. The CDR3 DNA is TGTGCCAGCAGTTGGACTAGCGGAGTCAATGAGCAGTTCTTC.

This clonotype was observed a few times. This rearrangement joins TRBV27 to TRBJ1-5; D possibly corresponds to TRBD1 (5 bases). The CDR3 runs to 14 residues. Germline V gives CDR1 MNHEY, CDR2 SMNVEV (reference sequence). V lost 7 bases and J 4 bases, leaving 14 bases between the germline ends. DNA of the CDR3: TGTGCCAGCACCAGGGCCCCGGGGAATCAGCCCCAGCATTTT. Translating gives CASTRAPGNQPQHF.

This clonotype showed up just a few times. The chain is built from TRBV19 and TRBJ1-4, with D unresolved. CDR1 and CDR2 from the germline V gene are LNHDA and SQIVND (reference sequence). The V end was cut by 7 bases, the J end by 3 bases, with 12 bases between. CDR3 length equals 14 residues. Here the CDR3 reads CASTKIAANEKLFF. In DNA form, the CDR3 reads TGTGCCAGTACCAAAATTGCGGCTAATGAAAAACTGTTTTTT.

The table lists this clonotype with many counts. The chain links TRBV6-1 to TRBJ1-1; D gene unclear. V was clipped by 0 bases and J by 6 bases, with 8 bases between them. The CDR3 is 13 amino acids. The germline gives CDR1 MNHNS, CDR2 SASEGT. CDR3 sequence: CASSEASRPEAFF. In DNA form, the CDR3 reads TGTGCCAGCAGTGAAGCAAGCAGGCCTGAAGCTTTCTTT.

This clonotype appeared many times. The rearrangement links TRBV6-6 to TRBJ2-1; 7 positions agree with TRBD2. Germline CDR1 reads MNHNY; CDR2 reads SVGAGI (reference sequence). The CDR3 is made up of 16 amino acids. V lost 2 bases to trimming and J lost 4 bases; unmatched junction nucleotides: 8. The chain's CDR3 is CASSYPAGPTYNEQFF. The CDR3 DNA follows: TGTGCCAGCAGTTACCCAGCGGGACCCACATACAATGAGCAGTTCTTC.

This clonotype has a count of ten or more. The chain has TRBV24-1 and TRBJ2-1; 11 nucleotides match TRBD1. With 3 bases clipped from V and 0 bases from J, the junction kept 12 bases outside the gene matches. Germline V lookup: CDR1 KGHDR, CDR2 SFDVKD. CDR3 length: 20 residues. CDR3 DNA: TGTGCCACCAGTGATCCGTCTGGACAGGGGGCCACAGGCTCCTACAATGAGCAGTTCTTC. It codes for CATSDPSGQGATGSYNEQFF.

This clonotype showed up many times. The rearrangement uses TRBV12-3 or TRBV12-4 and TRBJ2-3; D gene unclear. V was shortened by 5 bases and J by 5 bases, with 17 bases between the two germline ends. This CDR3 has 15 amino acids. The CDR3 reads CASSRGGLGLDTQYF. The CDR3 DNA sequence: TGTGCCAGCAGTCGAGGCGGCCTGGGCTTAGATACGCAGTATTTT.

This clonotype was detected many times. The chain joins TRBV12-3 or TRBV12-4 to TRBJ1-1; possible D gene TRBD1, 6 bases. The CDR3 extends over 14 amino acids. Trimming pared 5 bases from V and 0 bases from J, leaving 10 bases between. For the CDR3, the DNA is TGTGCCAGCAGTGTCGCAGGGGTGAACACTGAAGCTTTCTTT. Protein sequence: CASSVAGVNTEAFF.